This T cell receptor beta chain was recovered during a study of shared clonotypes between healthy human individuals. At the level of the study: The study drew on a couple of women and three men aged 18 to 49 as donors. Regarding the study as a whole: Sharing across a few donors was seen in about 5% of naive CD4 clonotypes.

About this clone itself: Its antigen is currently unknown.

Methods used by the authors: Filtering differed since immunoSEQ provided only junctions, with no quality scores. Generated by immunoSEQ multiplex PCR, the TCRdb table keeps only in-frame clones and is missing some. The V and J calls and clone size were taken over from that table, and D and trimming were inferred from the DNA. In the table there are about 2.2 million clones, roughly 93% of which are singletons. The CDR3 contains 15 residues. Germline loops: CDR1 SEHNR, CDR2 FQNEAQ (reference sequence). V shed 3 bases and J 7 bases; nucleotides not matched to a gene: 9. CD8 cells regarded as naive lacked CD45RO, were positively chosen for CCR7, and omitted terminally differentiated effector memory CD45RA+ cells.

This sequence joins TRBV7-9 and TRBJ2-1; TRBD2 matches at 7 bases. Source material: naive CD8+ T cells from PBMCs. This clonotype was obtained from a man younger than 35 in good health. Some clones in this sample may be carry-over from other donors' samples. The CDR3 DNA reads as TGTGCCAGCAGCTTGGTCGCGGGAGTTATGAATGAGCAGTTCTTC. Amino acid sequence: CASSLVAGVMNEQFF.